One and the same sample provided the 8 T cell receptor beta chains below, sequenced in a study of blood T cell repertoires in COVID-19. TCRdb keeps only in-frame clones here, not all; method: immunoSEQ multiplex PCR. This table has fewer than 200,000 clones, nearly 90% appearing once. Specimen: peripheral blood. All receptors come from a man in his sixties with active or convalescent COVID-19.

This chain connects TRBV13 to TRBJ1-5; the match to TRBD1 covers 9 bases. The CDR3 totals 16 residues. The germline V gene encodes CDR1 PRHDT and CDR2 FYEKMQ (reference sequence). V lost 0 bases to trimming and J lost 1 base; unmatched junction nucleotides: 1. The DNA for the CDR3 is TGTGCCAGCAGCTTAGGGGACAGGGGAAGCAATCAGCCCCAGCATTTT. Residues: CASSLGDRGSNQPQHF.

This chain uses TRBV19 with TRBJ2-4, with TRBD2 as a possible D gene (5 bases). V lost 4 bases and J lost 3, with 19 bases in between. There are 17 residues in the CDR3. Germline assignment: CDR1 LNHDA and CDR2 SQIVND (reference sequence). CDR3 nucleotide sequence: TGTGCCAGTAGTACCCCAGTCACTACGAGGGTCAAAAACATTCAGTACTTC. Translated, it gives CASSTPVTTRVKNIQYF.

The rearrangement links TRBV27 to TRBJ2-3; perhaps TRBD2 as D (6 bases). CDR1 is MNHEY and CDR2 is SMNVEV in the germline V gene (reference sequence). The length of the CDR3 is 15 residues. Trimming pared 6 bases from V and 6 bases from J, leaving 19 bases between. The CDR3 region is CASSSRPGVVDTQYF. CDR3 coding DNA: TGTGCCAGCAGCTCCCGGCCGGGGGTTGTGGATACGCAGTATTTT.

The chain recombines TRBV6-5 with TRBJ1-2; possible D gene TRBD1, 6 bases. V lost 1 base to trimming and J lost 7 bases, with 16 bases between them. Germline CDR1 and CDR2: MNHEY and SVGAGI. CDR3 size: 15 residues. CDR3: CASSYLPDRLGGYTF. The CDR3 DNA is TGTGCCAGCAGTTACTTGCCCGACAGGTTAGGTGGCTACACCTTC.

The chain employs TRBV4-2 and TRBJ1-2; D is ambiguous. The V gene's germline CDR1 is LGHNA and CDR2 YNFKEQ. V lost 4 bases and J lost 1, with 25 bases in between. The CDR3 extends over 19 amino acids. The CDR3: CASSPQRGLQPGFNYGYTF. In nucleotides, the CDR3 is TGTGCCAGCAGCCCCCAGCGGGGTCTTCAGCCTGGTTTTAACTATGGCTACACCTTC.

V gene TRBV2 combines with J gene TRBJ1-3; 7 nucleotides align to TRBD1. Trimming at V came to 4 bases and at J to 1 base, leaving 7 bases not matched to a gene. Germline lookup yields CDR1 SNHLY and CDR2 FYNNEI. This CDR3 has 16 amino acids. This chain's CDR3 is CASSVLEGASGNTIYF. The CDR3 DNA reads as TGTGCCAGCAGTGTTTTGGAGGGGGCATCTGGAAACACCATATATTTT.

This chain uses TRBV5-1 with TRBJ1-6, with TRBD1 as a possible D gene (6 bases). In germline, CDR1 is SGHRS, CDR2 YFSETQ. V was cut by 1 base and J by 0 bases, with 8 bases left in between. The CDR3 is made up of 16 amino acids. Here the CDR3 reads CASSLKQGSYNSPLHF. CDR3 coding DNA: TGCGCCAGCAGCTTGAAACAGGGCTCCTATAATTCACCCCTCCACTTT.

This clone was observed a handful of times. The V call is TRBV2, the J call TRBJ1-1; D is uncertain. The germline V gene encodes CDR1 SNHLY and CDR2 FYNNEI. The V gene lost 1 base and the J gene lost 10 bases, with 19 bases spanning the gap. The CDR3 loop spans 15 amino acids. The CDR3 loop is CASSEGRSGKMGAFF. CDR3 DNA sequence: TGTGCCAGCAGTGAAGGACGATCCGGGAAAATGGGAGCTTTCTTT.